This T cell receptor (beta chain) is from a study of read filtering for tumor transcriptome and immune sequencing. The overall study: Under 10 patients were R-ISS I, 16 were R-ISS II, roughly seven were R-ISS III. Study-wide results and caveats: Sorted CD138-negative bone marrow cells were not purified T cells.

This clonotype was picked up many times. Its cognate antigen is unknown. Every patient had bone marrow sampled while the disease was active. The germline gives CDR1 MDHEN, CDR2 SYDVKM. CDR3 length: 14 amino acids. J lost 4 bases, V lost 8 bases, and 9 bases had no gene match. The library was built from 400 ng RNA with molecular barcoded adaptors for alpha/delta and beta/gamma chains. One entry per CDR3 protein, called by TCRdb with MiXCR from the reads. The sample contains tens of thousands of distinct CDR3 sequences, roughly 12% of which appear only once. This clonotype was sampled from a donor at least 40 years old with multiple myeloma. The genes are TRBV28 and TRBJ2-3; 7 nucleotides align to TRBD2. Specimen: a population of CD138-negative cells sorted from bone marrow. CDR3 bases: TGTGCCAGCGCCGTCGGCGGGAGCTCAGATACGCAGTATTTT. Its protein is CASAVGGSSDTQYF.